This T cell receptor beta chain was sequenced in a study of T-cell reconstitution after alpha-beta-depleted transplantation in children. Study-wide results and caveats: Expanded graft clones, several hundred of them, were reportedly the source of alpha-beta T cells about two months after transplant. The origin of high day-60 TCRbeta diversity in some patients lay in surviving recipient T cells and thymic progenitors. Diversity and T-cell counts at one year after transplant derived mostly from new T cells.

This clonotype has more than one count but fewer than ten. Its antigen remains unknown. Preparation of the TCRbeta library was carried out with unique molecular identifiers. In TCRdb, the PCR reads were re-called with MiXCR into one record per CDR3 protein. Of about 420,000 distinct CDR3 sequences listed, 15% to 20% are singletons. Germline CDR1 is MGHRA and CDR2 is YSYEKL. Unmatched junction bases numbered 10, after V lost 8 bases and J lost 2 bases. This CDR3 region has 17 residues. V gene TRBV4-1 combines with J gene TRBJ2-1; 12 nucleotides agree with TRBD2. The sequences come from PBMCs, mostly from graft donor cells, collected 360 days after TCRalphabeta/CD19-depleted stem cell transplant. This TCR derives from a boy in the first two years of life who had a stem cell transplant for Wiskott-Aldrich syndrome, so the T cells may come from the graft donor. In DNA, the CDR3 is TGCGCCAGCGCTGAGGTAGGACTAGCGGGACCCTACAATGAGCAGTTCTTC. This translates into CASAEVGLAGPYNEQFF.